The rows below give T cell receptor beta chains drawn from one sample of a study of blood T cell repertoires in COVID-19. Produced via immunoSEQ multiplex PCR; TCRdb's table is partial and in-frame only. The sample contains about 24,000 clones, under 90% of which appear only once. Material: peripheral blood. These receptors were collected from a woman in her 70s with active COVID-19. CDR3s include the opening cysteine and the closing phenylalanine or tryptophan. Each record gives: J gene, V gene, CDR3 protein.

TRBJ2-2 | TRBV7-6 | CASSLRHRGRTGELFF
TRBJ1-5 | TRBV9 | CASSPRNQPQHF
TRBJ2-1 | TRBV9 | CASSVGQGRYNEQFF
TRBJ1-6 | TRBV4-3 | CASSQGQGARSPLHF
TRBJ1-6 | TRBV7-3 | CASSPSGGEASPLHF
TRBJ1-2 | TRBV20-1 | CSASWEYGYGYTF
TRBJ2-3 | TRBV29-1 | CSVEGGPRATDTQYF
TRBJ2-4 | TRBV19 | CASTAGASAKNIQYF
TRBJ1-4 | TRBV4-1 | CASSPWDRGEKLFF
TRBJ1-4 | TRBV27 | CASSPEQGPVEKLFF
TRBJ2-4 | TRBV9 | CASSSQGGTSGGANIQYF
TRBJ2-2 | TRBV13 | CASSSLAGLAGTGELFF
TRBJ2-2 | TRBV27 | CASSADRAGYTGELFF
TRBJ2-7 | TRBV30 | CAGKGTGDGEQYF
TRBJ2-5 | TRBV19 | CASSIGTGGMETQYF
TRBJ2-3 | TRBV3-1/TRBV3-2 | CASNRRGTADTQYF
TRBJ2-2 | TRBV11-2 | CASSKGLAENTGELFF
TRBJ1-4 | TRBV5-1 | CASSLGGRQNEKLFF
TRBJ2-3 | TRBV7-3 | CASSLMVSGGAGDTQYF
TRBJ2-7 | TRBV7-9 | CASSHKDRNYEQYF
TRBJ2-3 | TRBV7-3 | CASSHYGRGEDTQYF
TRBJ1-1 | TRBV30 | CAWSMRGDTEAFF
TRBJ1-2 | TRBV2 | CASSEVVVYTF